Sequencing of this T cell receptor beta chain was carried out in a study of glioma-infiltrating T cells. Background on the study: Sequencing aimed for about 4.5- to 10-fold coverage of about a million peripheral T cells. Study outcomes and limitations: A blood CDR3 motif signature was depleted in highly divergent patients.

As regards this clonotype: Its specificity is unknown.

Using RNA template, CDR3s of TCR alpha and beta were amplified with iRepertoire arm-PCR. TCRdb reprocessed the multiplex PCR reads with MiXCR, giving one entry per CDR3 protein. Counted here are about 380,000 distinct CDR3 sequences, approximately 42% occurring once; the ten biggest clones make up more than 10%. The CDR3 sequence is 15 residues long. Trimming took 5 bases from V and 1 from J; bases not matched to a gene: 5. Germline-derived CDR1 and CDR2 are SGHDN and FVKESK. This chain connects TRBV14 to TRBJ2-3, with 8 nucleotides matching TRBD1. The clonotype was recovered from a human donor with low-grade glioma or glioblastoma, undergoing nonglioma brain surgery, or in good health (not recorded which). Source material: glioma tissue, nonneoplastic brain tissue, or PBMCs (not recorded which). The CDR3: CASSWTGSRTDTQYF. CDR3 DNA: TGTGCCAGCAGCTGGACAGGGAGCCGCACAGATACGCAGTATTTT.